Below are 26 T cell receptor beta chains sequenced from a single sample in a study of blood T cell repertoires in COVID-19. The data were produced by immunoSEQ multiplex PCR, yet TCRdb's version contains in-frame clones alone and is incomplete. The sample yields about 320,000 clones, 90% to 95% seen once. Sequencing was carried out using PBMCs or T cells enriched from blood (not recorded which). These receptors came from a woman aged 25 to 39 who had been exposed to COVID-19.

The rearrangement joins TRBV7-2 to TRBJ1-1, with a tentative D call TRBD1 (6 bases). V was shortened by 6 bases and J by 7 bases, with 12 bases between the two germline ends. This CDR3 region has 12 residues. The germline V gene has CDR1 SGHTA and CDR2 FQGNSA. For the CDR3, the DNA is TGTGCCAGCAGTCGACAGGCCGGTGAAGCTTTCTTT. Translated, it gives CASSRQAGEAFF.

A single count supports this clone. The rearrangement links TRBV23-1 to TRBJ1-2; 7 bases are shared with TRBD1. TRBV23-1 is recorded as an ORF, its role being uncertain. The ends lost 4 bases at V and 8 bases at J; junction bases unmatched: 13. There are 15 residues in the CDR3. The CDR3 protein is CASSLLDRDLRGYTF. The CDR3 bases are TGCGCCAGCAGTCTCCTAGACAGGGACCTCAGGGGCTACACCTTC.

This clone appeared a single time. This rearrangement joins TRBV25-1 to TRBJ2-2; D is possibly TRBD1 (5 bases). V dropped 2 bases and J dropped 6 bases, with 10 bases sitting between them. Germline CDR1 MGHDK, CDR2 SYGVNS. This CDR3 has 14 residues. The CDR3 nucleotides are TGTGCCAGCAGTGAACTCAGGGATGCCGGGGAGCTGTTTTTT. This codes for CASSELRDAGELFF.

This clone was counted between two and nine times. This rearrangement joins TRBV4-1 to TRBJ1-4; D is unresolved. CDR1 is MGHRA, CDR2 YSYEKL, per germline. The CDR3 length is 15 residues. V dropped 2 bases and J dropped 0 bases, with 7 bases sitting between them. The CDR3 sequence is CASSQYSATNEKLFF. The DNA of the CDR3 is TGCGCCAGCAGCCAATACAGTGCAACTAATGAAAAACTGTTTTTT.

This chain connects TRBV9 to TRBJ1-1; tentatively, D is TRBD1 (5 bases). V lost 0 bases and J 4 bases, leaving 13 bases between the germline ends. The CDR3 loop spans 15 amino acids. Per the germline V gene, CDR1 is SGDLS and CDR2 is YYNGEE. The CDR3 DNA reads as TGTGCCAGCAGCGTAGTCGGCGGAAGGGGCACTGAAGCTTTCTTT. The encoded protein is CASSVVGGRGTEAFF.

The chain joins TRBV7-7 to TRBJ2-2; perhaps TRBD2 as D (6 bases). The CDR3 is 16 amino acids. From germline, CDR1 is SSHAT and CDR2 FNYEAQ (reference sequence). Trimming removed 1 base from V and 3 bases from J, with 12 bases in between. The CDR3 protein is CASSLGPGVDTGELFF. CDR3 sequence (DNA): TGTGCCAGCAGCTTAGGCCCGGGGGTGGACACCGGGGAGCTGTTTTTT.

The J gene is TRBJ2-3, the V gene TRBV9, with 7 positions matching TRBD2. Germline lookup yields CDR1 SGDLS and CDR2 YYNGEE. Trimming removed 0 bases from V and 1 base from J; junction bases left unmatched: 5. This CDR3 region has 16 residues. This CDR3 is CASSVGGGFGTDTQYF. CDR3 nucleotide sequence: TGTGCCAGCAGCGTAGGGGGGGGATTTGGCACAGATACGCAGTATTTT.

This chain joins TRBV28 and TRBJ1-1; no firm D call. Germline lookup yields CDR1 MDHEN and CDR2 SYDVKM. The CDR3 runs 14 residues. V was pared by 1 base and J by 13 bases, with 19 bases between. The CDR3 nucleotides are TGTGCCAGCAGTTTATTGGCAACAAGTCGGGTTGGTTTCTTT. Protein product: CASSLLATSRVGFF.

This clone was seen only a few times. The chain couples TRBV5-1 to TRBJ1-3; 10 nucleotides agree with TRBD1. Germline-derived CDR1 and CDR2 are SGHRS and YFSETQ. The length of the CDR3 is 14 residues. The V and J ends lost 4 bases and 2 bases, in that order; junction bases with no gene match: 0. CDR3 sequence (DNA): TGCGCCAGCAGCGGACAGGGGGCTGGAAACACCATATATTTT. Translating gives CASSGQGAGNTIYF. The variable domain in full, completed from reference TRBV5-1 and TRBJ1-3, reads KAGVTQTPRYLIKTRGQQVTLSCSPISGHRSVSWYQQTPGQGLQFLFEYFSETQRNKGNFPGRFSGRQFSNSRSEMNVSTLELGDSALYLCASSGQGAGNTIYFGEGSWLTVV.

The V gene is TRBV5-1, the J gene TRBJ2-5; 7 nucleotides align to TRBD1. The germline V gene encodes CDR1 SGHRS and CDR2 YFSETQ. CDR3 length equals 17 residues. Trimming took 0 bases from V and 5 from J; bases not matched to a gene: 13. CDR3: CASSLEGAPKWVETQYF. The CDR3 DNA reads as TGCGCCAGCAGCTTGGAGGGGGCCCCAAAGTGGGTGGAGACCCAGTACTTC.

The chain is built from TRBV6-5 and TRBJ2-7; D uncertain. CDR1 is MNHEY and CDR2 is SVGAGI in the germline V gene. Trimming stripped 4 bases from V and 0 bases from J, with 10 bases between. This CDR3 has 14 amino acids. The CDR3 is CASSSNSLSYEQYF. As DNA, the CDR3 is TGTGCCAGCAGTTCGAACAGCCTCTCCTACGAGCAGTACTTC.

V and J are TRBV5-1 and TRBJ2-7; the match to TRBD1 covers 10 bases. The length of the CDR3 is 14 residues. V trimming: 3 bases; J trimming: 5 bases; junction bases outside the gene matches: 5. Germline V gene data show CDR1 as SGHRS and CDR2 as YFSETQ. In DNA, the CDR3 is TGCGCCAGCAGCTCGGGACAGGGGAGGCACGAGCAGTACTTC. Translating gives CASSSGQGRHEQYF.

This chain connects TRBV19 to TRBJ2-3; D might be TRBD2 (6 bases). V lost 6 bases to trimming and J lost 1 base, with 14 bases between them. There are 15 residues in the CDR3. Per the germline V gene, CDR1 is LNHDA and CDR2 is SQIVND (reference sequence). Here the CDR3 reads CASSNHPSGTDTQYF. CDR3 sequence (DNA): TGTGCCAGTAGCAATCACCCTAGCGGCACAGATACGCAGTATTTT.

The chain recombines TRBV15 with TRBJ2-7, with a tentative D call TRBD1 (6 bases). Trimming took off 0 bases at V and 12 bases at J, with 18 bases between the two ends. This CDR3 spans 14 amino acids. Germline V CDR1 and CDR2: LNHNV, YYDKDF (reference sequence). This CDR3 reads CATSRDLLQGRSYF. The CDR3 bases are TGTGCCACCAGCAGAGATCTATTACAGGGTAGATCGTACTTC.

The chain has TRBV5-1 and TRBJ2-7; 7 bases agree with TRBD2. The J segment lost 1 base and the V segment lost 10 bases, leaving 8 bases of the junction unmatched. Germline CDR1 is SGHRS and CDR2 is YFSETQ. This CDR3 has 13 amino acids. CDR3 bases: TGCGCCTCTCAGCGGGGTATTTCCTACGAGCAGTACTTC. This gives the protein CASQRGISYEQYF.

This clone was observed a handful of times. The genes are TRBV27 and TRBJ2-1, with 9 bases aligning to TRBD1. Trimming removed 7 bases from V and 9 bases from J; junction bases left unmatched: 10. The CDR3 is made up of 14 amino acids. Germline CDR1 reads MNHEY; CDR2 reads SMNVEV (reference sequence). This chain's CDR3 is CASTTGTGRTEQFF. The DNA for the CDR3 is TGTGCCAGCACCACAGGGACAGGGAGGACTGAGCAGTTCTTC.

With respect to this clone: Distinct nucleotide sequences in the sample also encode this CDR3. The genes are TRBV28 and TRBJ1-5; no reliable D call. The V end was cut by 3 bases, the J end by 6 bases, with 3 bases between. There are 11 residues in the CDR3. Germline lookup yields CDR1 MDHEN and CDR2 SYDVKM. CDR3 nucleotide sequence: TGTGCCAGCAGTTTTCGTCAGCCCCAGCATTTT. The encoded protein is CASSFRQPQHF.

The chain is built from TRBV19 and TRBJ1-5, with D maybe TRBD1 (6 bases). Looked up from germline, CDR1 is LNHDA and CDR2 is SQIVND (reference sequence). The V gene lost 5 bases and the J gene lost 4 bases, with 15 bases spanning the gap. This CDR3 spans 15 amino acids. The CDR3 nucleotides read TGTGCCAGTAGTCAACAGGGTAGGTGGAATCAGCCCCAGCATTTT. Translating it yields CASSQQGRWNQPQHF.

This chain joins TRBV7-9 and TRBJ1-2; 7 positions match TRBD1. Looked up from germline, CDR1 is SEHNR and CDR2 is FQNEAQ (reference sequence). The CDR3 is 16 residues long. The ends lost 4 bases at V and 0 bases at J; junction bases unmatched: 8. As DNA, the CDR3 is TGTGCCAGCAGCTGGGGGACAGCCATTACTAACTATGGCTACACCTTC. Protein product: CASSWGTAITNYGYTF.

The J gene is TRBJ1-2, the V gene TRBV5-1, with TRBD1 matching over 12 bases. CDR3 length: 15 amino acids. Germline values: CDR1 SGHRS, CDR2 YFSETQ. J was trimmed by 2 bases and V by 2 bases; bases with no gene match: 1. This chain's CDR3 is CASSFGTGGNYGYTF. The CDR3 DNA follows: TGCGCCAGCAGCTTCGGGACAGGGGGCAACTATGGCTACACCTTC.

The chain joins TRBV7-9 to TRBJ1-2; D remains ambiguous. The CDR3 is 15 amino acids. From germline, CDR1 is SEHNR and CDR2 FQNEAQ (reference sequence). V dropped 2 bases and J dropped 6 bases, with 16 bases sitting between them. The CDR3 region is CASSLRAQGRDGYTF. In DNA form, the CDR3 reads TGTGCCAGCAGCTTAAGGGCCCAAGGGCGGGATGGCTACACCTTC.

The chain links TRBV14 to TRBJ2-7; 9 nucleotides align to TRBD1. V was clipped by 3 bases and J by 2 bases; unmatched bases: 14. The CDR3 consists of 18 residues. Germline CDR1 SGHDN, CDR2 FVKESK. Here the CDR3 DNA reads TGTGCCAGCAGCCACACGGACCGACCGGGACAGGGAGCCTACGAGCAGTACTTC. It specifies CASSHTDRPGQGAYEQYF.

The V gene is TRBV11-2, the J gene TRBJ2-3, with 11 bases that match TRBD2. Looked up from germline, CDR1 is SGHAT and CDR2 is FQNNGV. This CDR3 has 15 amino acids. V lost 5 bases to trimming and J lost 4 bases; unmatched junction nucleotides: 5. DNA for the CDR3: TGTGCCAGCAGCCCTAGCGGGGGGACTTCAGATACGCAGTATTTT. Translated: CASSPSGGTSDTQYF.

The chain recombines TRBV15 with TRBJ2-1; 10 nucleotides match TRBD1. Germline assignment: CDR1 LNHNV and CDR2 YYDKDF (reference sequence). V lost 8 bases and J lost 4; bases outside the gene matches: 5. The CDR3 spans 14 residues. CDR3 nucleotide sequence: TGTGCCACCGTTCCGGGACAGGGGTACAATGAGCAGTTCTTC. Encoded protein: CATVPGQGYNEQFF.

Written as DNA, the CDR3 is TGTGCCAGCAGCTTAAGGGGAAATACCAAAAACATTCAGTACTTC. Translation gives CASSLRGNTKNIQYF. The gene calls are TRBV7-9 and TRBJ2-4; D might be TRBD1 (5 bases). Deletions cut 2 bases from V and 2 bases from J, with 10 bases between. Germline values: CDR1 SEHNR, CDR2 FQNEAQ (reference sequence). CDR3 length: 15 amino acids.

The J gene is TRBJ1-3, the V gene TRBV18; TRBD1 might be the D (5 bases). V dropped 2 bases and J dropped 0 bases, with 8 bases sitting between them. CDR3 length: 15 amino acids. Germline-derived CDR1 and CDR2 are KGHSH and LQKENI. The CDR3 reads CASSPGADSGNTIYF. The CDR3 DNA follows: TGTGCCAGCTCACCAGGGGCCGACTCTGGAAACACCATATATTTT.